This T cell receptor beta chain derives from a study of shared clonotypes between healthy human individuals. As for the study in general: Researchers assigned three CD4 naive, three CD4 memory, two CD8 naive and one CD8 memory plate to each donor. Notes on the study in general: Owing to a small donor count, the genetic and exposure-history diversity represented was limited. When compared with the clonotypes that were shared by all four sorted-subset donors, the non-shared clonotypes turned out to have lower generation probabilities.

The test was conducted at deep level. Assay used: immunoSEQ multiplex PCR; TCRdb lists only in-frame clones, some missing. The sample comprises some 2,400,000 clones, approximately 95% of which are singletons, and approximately 0.13% rests with the top ten. A remark on this clone: Its antigen remains unidentified.

J gave up 2 bases and V 6 bases, and 6 bases lay outside the gene matches. Germline CDR1 is MNHNS and CDR2 is SASEGT. This CDR3 spans 14 amino acids. Sequencing used naive CD4+ T cells sorted from blood. Noted subset: CD45RA+ positively selected. The rearrangement joins TRBV6-1 to TRBJ1-2; TRBD1 agrees at 7 bases. This receptor was identified in a man between 18 and 35 years old in good health. The CDR3 here is CASRDRAHNYGYTF. CDR3 nucleotides: TGTGCCAGCAGAGACAGGGCCCACAACTATGGCTACACCTTC.